This passage covers 21 T cell receptor beta chains from one sample sequenced in a study of blood T cells in healthy people across ages. Together with a sample-barcoded 5' primer, a J-beta primer mix was included in a second PCR lasting about 6 to 11 cycles. MiXCR, applied by TCRdb to the 5' RACE reads, yields one record per CDR3 protein. The sample has about 2 million distinct CDR3 sequences, less than 50% seen once. The sample was blood. The receptors stem from a middle-aged woman in good health.

The rearrangement links TRBV3-1 to TRBJ1-1, with D perhaps matching TRBD1 (5 bases). Germline V gives CDR1 LGHDT, CDR2 YNNKEL (reference sequence). V lost 4 bases to trimming and J lost 0 bases, with 12 bases between them. The CDR3 covers 15 residues. CDR3 sequence reads: CASSPWRDLNTEAFF. The CDR3 DNA follows: TGTGCCAGCAGCCCCTGGAGGGACCTGAACACTGAAGCTTTCTTT. The full variable domain, with the rest looked up from reference TRBV3-1 and TRBJ1-1, is DTAVSQTPKYLVTQMGNDKSIKCEQNLGHDTMYWYKQDSKKFLKIMFSYNNKELIINETVPNRFSPKSPDKAHLNLHINSLELGDSAVYFCASSPWRDLNTEAFFGQGTRLTVV.

The chain recombines TRBV15 with TRBJ2-7, with a possible D match to TRBD2 (5 bases). The germline V gene has CDR1 LNHNV and CDR2 YYDKDF (reference sequence). Trimming left V 0 bases short and J 3 bases short, with 9 bases between. The CDR3 runs to 14 residues. The CDR3 is CATSRDLGDYEQYF. CDR3 sequence (DNA): TGTGCCACCAGCAGAGATCTCGGGGACTACGAGCAGTACTTC.

This rearrangement joins TRBV12-3 or TRBV12-4 to TRBJ2-5; 11 nucleotides align to TRBD2. This CDR3 comprises 15 residues. The V segment lost 3 bases and the J segment 4 bases; nucleotides outside the gene matches: 4. In DNA, the CDR3 is TGTGCCAGCAGTTTTAGCGGGGGGGCGAGAGAGACCCAGTACTTC. This encodes CASSFSGGARETQYF.

The chain links TRBV5-1 to TRBJ1-1; weak D call: TRBD1 (5 bases). The CDR3 consists of 15 residues. V lost 4 bases to trimming and J lost 0 bases, with 13 bases between them. The germline V gene has CDR1 SGHRS and CDR2 YFSETQ. The CDR3 sequence is CASSAALTVNTEAFF. CDR3 DNA: TGCGCCAGCAGCGCTGCGTTGACAGTGAACACTGAAGCTTTCTTT.

The rearrangement uses TRBV28 and TRBJ2-5, with D perhaps given as TRBD1 or TRBD2 (5 bases each). The CDR3 covers 15 residues. V was pared by 3 bases and J by 5 bases, with 16 bases between. The V gene's germline CDR1 is MDHEN and CDR2 SYDVKM. The chain's CDR3 is CASSFPGPPGETQYF. The CDR3 nucleotides read TGTGCCAGCAGTTTTCCGGGACCCCCGGGGGAGACCCAGTACTTC.

This chain links TRBV2 with TRBJ2-5; D ambiguous. With 0 bases removed from V and 5 bases from J, the gap between germline ends came to 10 bases. Germline CDR1 SNHLY, CDR2 FYNNEI. This CDR3 has 14 residues. CDR3 bases: TGTGCCAGCAGTGAAGCGCTCGCGGTTGAGACCCAGTACTTC. This translates into CASSEALAVETQYF.

The J gene is TRBJ2-1, the V gene TRBV20-1; D possibly uses TRBD1 or TRBD2 (6 bases each). This CDR3 has 18 amino acids. The V end was cut by 0 bases, the J end by 8 bases, with 26 bases between. The germline V gene has CDR1 DFQATT and CDR2 SNEGSKA (reference sequence). CDR3 coding DNA: TGCAGTGCTAGAGACCCAACTATTGGACGGGGGCTTCTCGATGAGCAGTTCTTC. This encodes CSARDPTIGRGLLDEQFF.

V and J are TRBV2 and TRBJ1-2; D is perhaps TRBD1 (5 bases). V was pared by 4 bases and J by 7 bases, with 13 bases between. Looked up from germline, CDR1 is SNHLY and CDR2 is FYNNEI. The CDR3 has 13 residues. CDR3 nucleotides: TGTGCCAGCAGTGGATCCAGGGTGGGTGGCTACACCTTC. It yields the protein CASSGSRVGGYTF.

The CDR3: CASSYLQTGGLETQYF. In nucleotides, the CDR3 is TGTGCCAGCAGTTACCTCCAGACAGGGGGCCTCGAGACCCAGTACTTC. The chain recombines TRBV6-2 or TRBV6-3 with TRBJ2-5; 10 bases align to TRBD1. V was pared by 2 bases and J by 5 bases, with 8 bases of the junction left unmatched. Germline values: CDR1 MNHEY, CDR2 SVGEGT. This CDR3 is 16 amino acids long.

The rearrangement uses TRBV5-6 and TRBJ1-2; no definite D call. Trimming pared 3 bases from V and 4 bases from J, leaving 19 bases between. This CDR3 region has 16 residues. In germline, CDR1 is SGHDT, CDR2 YYEEEE. The CDR3 DNA sequence: TGTGCCAGCAGCTCCTCTCCACGGAATCTCGCCTATGGCTACACCTTC. Translating it yields CASSSSPRNLAYGYTF.

This chain connects TRBV7-2 to TRBJ2-1; 8 bases align to TRBD2. The CDR3 spans 17 residues. V lost 2 bases, J lost 3 bases, and 9 bases stayed unmatched. Germline CDR1 is SGHTA and CDR2 is FQGNSA. For the CDR3, the DNA is TGTGCCAGCAGCTTAACTAGCGGACGTAATTACTACAATGAGCAGTTCTTC. Its translation is CASSLTSGRNYYNEQFF.

The V and J genes are TRBV6-2 or TRBV6-3 and TRBJ2-5; 7 bases agree with TRBD1. Germline CDR1 MNHEY, CDR2 SVGEGT. The junction had 6 bases not matched to a gene; V was cut back by 5 bases and J by 6 bases. This CDR3 has 13 amino acids. CDR3 region: CASSPDRVKTQYF. The CDR3 region has the DNA TGTGCCAGCAGTCCCGACAGGGTCAAGACCCAGTACTTC.

The genes are TRBV29-1 and TRBJ2-3; a possible D gene is TRBD2 (7 bases). The CDR3 totals 13 residues. Looked up from germline, CDR1 is SQVTM and CDR2 is ANQGSEA. The CDR3, as DNA: TGCAACACGTCCCACAGGGAGGGAGATACGCAGTATTTT. It yields the protein CNTSHREGDTQYF.

This chain joins TRBV6-1 and TRBJ1-5; tentatively, D is TRBD1 (6 bases). The CDR3 runs to 15 residues. Germline V gives CDR1 MNHNS, CDR2 SASEGT. The ends were cut back, 4 bases at V and 5 bases at J, with 15 bases in the middle. CDR3 loop: CASSGGQMVHQPQHF. Written as DNA, the CDR3 is TGTGCCAGCAGTGGCGGACAGATGGTGCATCAGCCCCAGCATTTT.

This CDR3 reads CASSIDRGRETQYF. The CDR3 coding sequence is TGTGCCAGCAGTATTGACAGGGGGCGAGAGACCCAGTACTTC. J is TRBJ2-5 and V is TRBV6-5; 10 nucleotides align to TRBD1. CDR1 MNHEY and CDR2 SVGAGI come from the germline V gene. This CDR3 contains 14 residues. V lost 5 bases to trimming and J lost 4 bases; unmatched junction nucleotides: 4.

Of note for this clonotype: Its ends do not fully match the called genes, so a read error is possible. This chain uses TRBV5-1 with TRBJ1-1; D is uncertain. This CDR3 is built from 14 residues. CDR1 and CDR2 (germline): SGHRS, YFSETQ. CDR3 protein: CAGSLEPLNTEAFF. The CDR3 DNA reads TGCGCCGGCAGCTTGGAACCCCTCAACACTGAAGCTTTCTTT.

This clonotype came up a few times. The rearrangement joins TRBV20-1 to TRBJ2-5; 11 bases line up with TRBD1. The CDR3 is 14 residues long. V shed 7 bases and J 2 bases; nucleotides not matched to a gene: 6. Germline CDR1 and CDR2: DFQATT and SNEGSKA (reference sequence). The CDR3 DNA reads as TGCAGTGTACCAGGGGACAGGGGGCAAGAGACCCAGTACTTC. It translates to CSVPGDRGQETQYF.

This sequence joins TRBV6-2 or TRBV6-3 and TRBJ1-1, with D unresolved. The CDR3 extends over 16 amino acids. CDR1 and CDR2 from the germline V gene are MNHEY and SVGEGT. Trimming took off 6 bases at V and 4 bases at J, with 21 bases between the two ends. The DNA of the CDR3 is TGTGCCAGCAGCTTCAAAACCGGGGAAGTCGGCACTGAAGCTTTCTTT. This encodes CASSFKTGEVGTEAFF.

The table lists this clonotype with a few counts. The rearrangement joins TRBV6-1 to TRBJ1-6, with D tentatively TRBD1 (5 bases). This CDR3 comprises 13 residues. The germline V gene has CDR1 MNHNS and CDR2 SASEGT. The ends were cut back, 8 bases at V and 3 bases at J, with 8 bases in the middle. CDR3 protein: CASRDGYNSPLHF. DNA for the CDR3: TGTGCCAGCCGGGACGGCTATAATTCACCCCTCCACTTT.

A single count supports this clonotype. This rearrangement joins TRBV7-2 to TRBJ2-1; tentatively, D is TRBD2 (6 bases). V was shortened by 1 base and J by 0 bases, with 10 bases between the two germline ends. The CDR3 covers 16 residues. Per germline, CDR1 SGHTA and CDR2 FQGNSA. The CDR3 is CASSLVHGGSYNEQFF. The CDR3 nucleotides are TGTGCCAGCAGCTTAGTACACGGGGGCTCCTACAATGAGCAGTTCTTC.

The chain uses TRBV11-1 and TRBJ1-1; TRBD1 aligns across 11 bases. Trimming at V came to 5 bases and at J to 4 bases, leaving 9 bases not matched to a gene. The germline V gene has CDR1 SGHAT and CDR2 FQDESV (reference sequence). The CDR3 totals 16 residues. CDR3 sequence (DNA): TGTGCCAGCAGCCTAGGACAGGGGGCGCGTCGCACTGAAGCTTTCTTT. Translation gives CASSLGQGARRTEAFF.